This T cell receptor beta chain came from a study of human versus mouse CDR3 diversity and MHC coevolution. The wider study: Reportedly, immunoSEQ detects one in 200,000 T cells with minimized PCR bias.

Between the trimmed V and J ends, which lost 4 bases and 1 base, there was a span of 8 bases. Germline loops: CDR1 SGHRS, CDR2 YFSETQ. CDR3 length: 13 amino acids. TCRdb keeps only in-frame clones here, not all; method: immunoSEQ multiplex PCR. This table has fewer than 100,000 clones, around 93% appearing once. The chain carries TRBV5-1 and TRBJ1-1; D might be TRBD1 (5 bases). Sequenced material: naive CD4+ T cells from blood. The subset denotes: CD45RO-negative CD62L-positive naive CD4 T cells. The receptor was derived from a person between 25 and 70 years old in good health. CDR3 DNA sequence: TGCGCCAGCAGCCGTGGACAGAACACTGAAGCTTTCTTT. Encoded protein: CASSRGQNTEAFF.